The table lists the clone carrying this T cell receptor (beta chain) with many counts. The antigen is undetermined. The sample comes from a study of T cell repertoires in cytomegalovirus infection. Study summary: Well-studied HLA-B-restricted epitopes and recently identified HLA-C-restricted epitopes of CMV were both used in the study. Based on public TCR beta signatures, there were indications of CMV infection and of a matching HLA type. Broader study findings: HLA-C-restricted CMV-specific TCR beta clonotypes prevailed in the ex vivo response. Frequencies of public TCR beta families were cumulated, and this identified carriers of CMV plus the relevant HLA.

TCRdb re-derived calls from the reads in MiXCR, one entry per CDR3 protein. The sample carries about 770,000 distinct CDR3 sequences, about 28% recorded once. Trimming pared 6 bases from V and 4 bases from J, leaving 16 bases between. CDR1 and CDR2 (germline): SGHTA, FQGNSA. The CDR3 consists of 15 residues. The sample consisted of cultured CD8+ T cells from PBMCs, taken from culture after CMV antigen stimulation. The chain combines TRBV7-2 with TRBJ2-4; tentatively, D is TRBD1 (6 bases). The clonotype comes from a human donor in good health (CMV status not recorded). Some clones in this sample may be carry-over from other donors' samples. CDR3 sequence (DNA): TGTGCCAGCAGACTCACACGAGGACAGAAAAACATTCAGTACTTC. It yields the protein CASRLTRGQKNIQYF.